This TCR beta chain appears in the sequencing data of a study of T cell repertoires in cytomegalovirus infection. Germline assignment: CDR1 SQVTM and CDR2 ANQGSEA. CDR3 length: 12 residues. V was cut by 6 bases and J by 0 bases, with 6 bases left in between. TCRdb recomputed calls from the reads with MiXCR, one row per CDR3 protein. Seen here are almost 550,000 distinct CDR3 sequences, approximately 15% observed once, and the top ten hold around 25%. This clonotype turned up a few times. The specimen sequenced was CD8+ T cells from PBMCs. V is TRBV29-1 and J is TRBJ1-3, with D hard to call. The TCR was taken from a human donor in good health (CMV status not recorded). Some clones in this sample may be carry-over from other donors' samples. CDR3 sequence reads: CSVPGSGNTIYF. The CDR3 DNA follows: TGCAGCGTGCCCGGCTCTGGAAACACCATATATTTT. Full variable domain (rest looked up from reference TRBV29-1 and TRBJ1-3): SAVISQKPSRDICQRGTSLTIQCQVDSQVTMMFWYRQQPGQSLTLIATANQGSEATYESGFVIDKFPISRPNLTFSTLTVSNMSPEDSSIYLCSVPGSGNTIYFGEGSWLTVV.